This TCR beta chain originates from a study of T cell responses to AZD1222 COVID-19 vaccine. Study details: The analysis combined second doses at about 4 or about 12 weeks. Whole-study findings and limits: Reportedly, nearly half the spike-specific TCRs target unmutated variant regions. Spike-wide coverage was observed for vaccine-associated CD4 TCRs, with dominant responses at 160-218 and 743-854.

V gave up 4 bases and J gave up 1 base; unmatched junction bases: 6. The CDR3 has 17 amino acids. The germline V gene has CDR1 SGHNT and CDR2 YYREEE (reference sequence). Clones were read by immunoSEQ multiplex PCR, and TCRdb kept only the in-frame ones, dropping some. The data show under 150,000 clones, around 88% seen once. With respect to this clone: The antigen is not known.

Sequences were derived from peripheral blood, sampled on day 0 of AZD1222 vaccination. The chain couples TRBV5-4 to TRBJ2-2; 11 nucleotides line up with TRBD1. The TCR sequence derives from an adult in good health. DNA of the CDR3: TGTGCCAGCAGCGGGGACAGGGGGTCTGGGAACACCGGGGAGCTGTTTTTT. It codes for CASSGDRGSGNTGELFF.